This entry lists 12 T cell receptor beta chains sequenced from one sample in a study of beta chain features in type 1 diabetes. The isolated RNA, all of it, was reverse transcribed, so expressed TCRB transcripts were what got sequenced. The assay was immunoSEQ multiplex PCR, and TCRdb's table has in-frame clones only and misses some. The repertoire holds roughly 450,000 clones, with approximately 15% as singletons. Sequenced sample: naive CD4+ T cells from blood. All receptors come from a man aged 25 to 45 in good health.

The chain links TRBV6-5 to TRBJ2-3; D ambiguous. The CDR3 runs to 13 residues. Trimming took 2 bases from V and 5 from J, leaving 8 bases between them. Germline values: CDR1 MNHEY, CDR2 SVGAGI. The CDR3 is CASSYNAKDTQYF. The CDR3 coding sequence is TGTGCCAGCAGTTACAATGCGAAAGATACGCAGTATTTT.

In this sample, this clone turned up a few times. Other DNA sequences within the sample encode an identical CDR3. The chain is built from TRBV9 and TRBJ1-3, with a tentative D call TRBD1 (5 bases). In germline, CDR1 is SGDLS, CDR2 YYNGEE. V shed 0 bases and J shed 1 base, with 11 bases lying between them. This CDR3 comprises 16 residues. The CDR3 DNA is TGTGCCAGCAGCGTAGACCCGGGGCCGTCTGGAAACACCATATATTTT. Its protein product is CASSVDPGPSGNTIYF.

This clone was counted between two and nine times. The V call is TRBV5-1, the J call TRBJ2-1, with D possibly TRBD2 on 5 matching bases. Trimming pared 0 bases from V and 9 bases from J, leaving 10 bases between. Per germline, CDR1 SGHRS and CDR2 YFSETQ. This CDR3 spans 13 amino acids. In nucleotides, the CDR3 is TGCGCCAGCAGCTTGGCCGGGGATAGTGAGCAGTTCTTC. Translated: CASSLAGDSEQFF.

The V call is TRBV5-1, the J call TRBJ1-1; weak D call: TRBD1 (6 bases). V lost 1 base and J 1 base, leaving 14 bases between the germline ends. Germline-derived CDR1 and CDR2 are SGHRS and YFSETQ. The CDR3 spans 16 residues. The CDR3 region has the DNA TGCGCCAGCAGCTTGCCTCCGGGACACACGAACACTGAAGCTTTCTTT. It is translated as CASSLPPGHTNTEAFF.

The table lists this clone with a few counts. The rearrangement joins TRBV7-3 to TRBJ2-3; D is ambiguous. The germline V gene encodes CDR1 SGHTA and CDR2 FQGTGA. The germline V and J ends were trimmed by 4 bases and 4 bases, with 12 bases remaining between them. This CDR3 spans 14 amino acids. CDR3 nucleotides: TGTGCCAGCAGCTCCGGATCGACCCCAGATACGCAGTATTTT. Protein sequence: CASSSGSTPDTQYF.

This clone was counted a few times. V gene TRBV18 combines with J gene TRBJ2-5; D might be TRBD1 (6 bases). Between the trimmed V and J ends, which lost 3 bases and 5 bases, there was a span of 13 bases. This CDR3 region has 14 residues. Per the germline V gene, CDR1 is KGHSH and CDR2 is LQKENI. The CDR3 DNA sequence: TGTGCCAGCTCACCCGTGGGGGCCGGTGAGACCCAGTACTTC. Translation gives CASSPVGAGETQYF. Together with reference TRBV18 and TRBJ2-5, the CDR3 gives the full variable domain: NAGVMQNPRHLVRRRGQEARLRCSPMKGHSHVYWYRQLPEEGLKFMVYLQKENIIDESGMPKERFSAEFPKEGPSILRIQQVVRGDSAAYFCASSPVGAGETQYFGPGTRLLVL.

The chain recombines TRBV30 with TRBJ2-5; D is unresolved. Germline assignment: CDR1 GTSNPN and CDR2 SVGIG (reference sequence). V dropped 3 bases and J dropped 6 bases, with 14 bases sitting between them. The CDR3 is 13 residues long. The CDR3 bases are TGTGCCTGGAGAGGTCCCATCCCAAAGACCCAGTACTTC. Amino acid sequence: CAWRGPIPKTQYF.

This clone has only a few counts. The chain carries TRBV6-5 and TRBJ2-4; no clear D. V dropped 7 bases and J dropped 0 bases, with 7 bases sitting between them. The CDR3 contains 13 residues. Germline-derived CDR1 and CDR2 are MNHEY and SVGAGI. The CDR3 DNA is TGTGCCAGCATGAGGCTAGCCAAAAACATTCAGTACTTC. Its protein product is CASMRLAKNIQYF.

The chain combines TRBV14 with TRBJ2-1; D call uncertain. Germline CDR1 and CDR2: SGHDN and FVKESK. V was clipped by 0 bases and J by 7 bases, with 10 bases between them. There are 14 residues in the CDR3. CDR3: CASSQDIGRNEQFF. CDR3 sequence (DNA): TGTGCCAGCAGCCAAGATATTGGCCGGAATGAGCAGTTCTTC.

This clone was recorded a few times. V usage is TRBV7-2 and J usage is TRBJ1-6; D not resolved. CDR3 length: 16 residues. CDR1 is SGHTA and CDR2 is FQGNSA in the germline V gene. V was clipped by 1 base and J by 7 bases, with 14 bases between them. CDR3 amino acids: CASSLDPAVMNSPLHF. CDR3 DNA: TGTGCCAGCAGCTTAGATCCGGCAGTTATGAATTCACCCCTCCACTTT. Complete variable domain (other parts from reference TRBV7-2 and TRBJ1-6): GAGVSQSPSNKVTEKGKDVELRCDPISGHTALYWYRQSLGQGLEFLIYFQGNSAPDKSGLPSDRFSAERTGGSVSTLTIQRTQQEDSAVYLCASSLDPAVMNSPLHFGNGTRLTVT.

About this clone: Other DNA sequences within the sample encode an identical CDR3. The chain is built from TRBV2 and TRBJ2-6; D is undetermined. This CDR3 spans 15 amino acids. Trimming cost V 2 bases and J 3 bases, with 8 bases left between them. The V gene's germline CDR1 is SNHLY and CDR2 FYNNEI. The CDR3 DNA follows: TGTGCCAGCAGTGAAATGGGTTATGGGGCCAACGTCCTGACTTTC. Translating gives CASSEMGYGANVLTF.

This clone was seen more than once but under ten times. This rearrangement joins TRBV27 to TRBJ2-7; 8 bases agree with TRBD1. Germline values: CDR1 MNHEY, CDR2 SMNVEV (reference sequence). This CDR3 is built from 13 residues. Unmatched junction bases numbered 6, after V lost 5 bases and J lost 6 bases. As DNA, the CDR3 is TGTGCCAGCAGTAGGACAGGGAAGGGCGAGCAGTACGTC. Its protein product is CASSRTGKGEQYV.